The 27 T cell receptor beta chains presented below share a single source sample, sequenced in a study of shared clonotypes between healthy human individuals. The data were produced by immunoSEQ multiplex PCR, yet TCRdb's version contains in-frame clones alone and is incomplete. The sample consists of about 2.3 million clones, approximately 95% of them appearing once. Sequences were obtained from naive CD4+ T cells from PBMCs. Subset denoted: CD45RA+ positively selected. Receptors were obtained from a man between 18 and 29 years old in good health. Some clones in this sample may be carry-over from other donors' samples.

The CDR3 is CAVGESSNQPQHF. The CDR3 nucleotides are TGTGCCGTCGGGGAGTCGAGCAATCAGCCCCAGCATTTT. The chain is built from TRBV10-3 and TRBJ1-5; D is ambiguous. With 11 bases removed from V and 1 base from J, the gap between germline ends came to 12 bases. The CDR3 runs 13 residues. Germline V gives CDR1 ENHRY, CDR2 SYGVKD.

Points on this clone: A read error likely explains this, since a far larger clone differs by one base. Other DNA sequences in the sample encode the same CDR3. J is TRBJ1-3 and V is TRBV6-5; no clear D gene. The CDR3 contains 12 residues. Trimming stripped 7 bases from V and 4 bases from J, with 8 bases between. The germline V gene has CDR1 MNHEY and CDR2 SVGAGI. The CDR3 region has the DNA TGTGCCAGCACCGGCTCGGGAAACACCATATATTTT. It encodes CASTGSGNTIYF.

CDR3 nucleotides: TGTGCCAGCAGCAAGAGCGATGCGGGCTCCTACAATGAGCAGTTCTTC. Translated: CASSKSDAGSYNEQFF. V is TRBV4-2 and J is TRBJ2-1; TRBD2 is a possible D gene (5 bases). The CDR3 runs 16 residues. The germline V gene encodes CDR1 LGHNA and CDR2 YNFKEQ. V lost 5 bases and J 0 bases, leaving 14 bases between the germline ends.

The gene calls are TRBV28 and TRBJ2-7, with D perhaps TRBD2 (6 bases). The CDR3 covers 16 residues. The germline CDR1 and CDR2 sequences are MDHEN and SYDVKM. Trimming pared 2 bases from V and 3 bases from J, leaving 17 bases between. The CDR3 coding sequence is TGTGCCAGCAGTTTACCCGTGCAGGCGGGGAGCTACGAGCAGTACTTC. Translating it yields CASSLPVQAGSYEQYF. The full variable domain, its missing parts supplied by reference TRBV28 and TRBJ2-7, is DVKVTQSSRYLVKRTGEKVFLECVQDMDHENMFWYRQDPGLGLRLIYFSYDVKMKEKGDIPEGYSVSREKKERFSLILESASTNQTSMYLCASSLPVQAGSYEQYFGPGTRLTVT.

This chain uses TRBV28 with TRBJ1-2; D uncertain. CDR3 length equals 12 residues. Germline V gene sequence: CDR1 MDHEN, CDR2 SYDVKM. Deletions cut 3 bases from V and 6 bases from J, with 8 bases between. The DNA for the CDR3 is TGTGCCAGCAGTTTGTTCGGGCATGGCTACACCTTC. This gives the protein CASSLFGHGYTF.

The chain combines TRBV6-5 with TRBJ2-5, with D perhaps given as TRBD1 or TRBD2 (7 bases each). Trimming removed 7 bases from V and 5 bases from J, with 17 bases in between. This CDR3 contains 14 residues. Germline V gene lookup returns CDR1 MNHEY and CDR2 SVGAGI. The CDR3 DNA sequence: TGTGCCAGCACCAGGGGGGGCGGGTCGGAGACCCAGTACTTC. Translation gives CASTRGGGSETQYF.

The chain uses TRBV28 and TRBJ1-2; 7 bases agree with TRBD1. CDR3 length: 15 amino acids. V was pared by 5 bases and J by 3 bases, with 9 bases of the junction left unmatched. Looked up from germline, CDR1 is MDHEN and CDR2 is SYDVKM. The CDR3 nucleotides read TGTGCCAGCAGTCCCTCAGACAGGGCGCACTATGGCTACACCTTC. Encoded protein: CASSPSDRAHYGYTF.

V usage is TRBV30 and J usage is TRBJ1-1, with a weak D call TRBD1 (5 bases). Germline CDR1 and CDR2: GTSNPN and SVGIG (reference sequence). The CDR3 is made up of 13 amino acids. Trimming pared 1 base from V and 6 bases from J, leaving 12 bases between. CDR3 sequence reads: CAWSDRGPSEAFF. The CDR3 bases are TGTGCCTGGAGTGATCGGGGACCCTCTGAAGCTTTCTTT.

The chain carries TRBV6-6 and TRBJ2-7; D is perhaps TRBD2 (6 bases). Germline CDR1 MNHNY, CDR2 SVGAGI (reference sequence). Trimming left V 2 bases short and J 4 bases short, with 15 bases between. The CDR3 spans 15 residues. The CDR3 protein is CASSYDVGGEYEQYF. CDR3 bases: TGTGCCAGCAGTTACGATGTGGGAGGAGAATACGAGCAGTACTTC.

CDR3 nucleotides: TGCGCCAGCAGCCAACCCGGGCAGGGGTTCAATGGCTACACCTTC. Translated: CASSQPGQGFNGYTF. The J gene is TRBJ1-2, the V gene TRBV4-1; TRBD1 might be the D (6 bases). The germline V gene has CDR1 MGHRA and CDR2 YSYEKL. V lost 2 bases and J 6 bases, leaving 16 bases between the germline ends. The CDR3 has 15 amino acids.

The genes are TRBV7-9 and TRBJ1-6, with D tentatively TRBD1 (6 bases). Per the germline V gene, CDR1 is SEHNR and CDR2 is FQNEAQ (reference sequence). The CDR3 covers 14 residues. V lost 5 bases, J lost 4 bases, and 9 bases lay in between. CDR3 sequence reads: CASSTQGYNSPLHF. CDR3 coding DNA: TGTGCCAGCAGCACGCAGGGGTATAATTCACCCCTCCACTTT.

This clone was seen just once. V and J are TRBV5-1 and TRBJ2-1; 8 bases match TRBD1. V shed 1 base and J 11 bases; nucleotides not matched to a gene: 17. The V gene's germline CDR1 is SGHRS and CDR2 YFSETQ. CDR3 length: 17 amino acids. CDR3: CASSLISAGQVQLKQFF. The CDR3 nucleotides read TGCGCCAGCAGCTTGATTAGTGCGGGACAGGTACAATTGAAGCAGTTCTTC.

The rearrangement uses TRBV6-1 and TRBJ2-3; D unresolved. Trimming shortened V by 5 bases and J by 2 bases, and 14 bases separated the two germline ends. CDR3 length equals 15 residues. CDR1 and CDR2 (germline): MNHNS, SASEGT. CDR3 in amino acids: CASSLSLGNTDTQYF. CDR3 DNA: TGTGCCAGCAGTCTAAGTCTGGGGAACACAGATACGCAGTATTTT.

This chain links TRBV28 with TRBJ1-5; D not resolved. V lost 6 bases, J lost 3 bases, and 6 bases lay in between. Germline-derived CDR1 and CDR2 are MDHEN and SYDVKM. The CDR3 totals 12 residues. The CDR3 region has the DNA TGTGCCAGCAGATCGGACAATCAGCCCCAGCATTTT. Its protein product is CASRSDNQPQHF.

The chain employs TRBV6-5 and TRBJ1-5, with D perhaps matching TRBD1 (5 bases). The CDR3 consists of 15 residues. Trimming pared 4 bases from V and 7 bases from J, leaving 17 bases between. The V gene's germline CDR1 is MNHEY and CDR2 SVGAGI. The CDR3 nucleotides are TGTGCCAGCAGTTCACACGGGGGGGTACGACAGCCCCAGCATTTT. Its translation is CASSSHGGVRQPQHF.

This clone appeared a single time. This specimen includes other DNA sequences encoding the same CDR3. This chain uses TRBV18 with TRBJ2-5; 7 bases are a match to TRBD2. V gave up 3 bases and J gave up 3 bases; unmatched junction bases: 1. Germline assignment: CDR1 KGHSH and CDR2 LQKENI. The CDR3 totals 13 residues. The CDR3 coding sequence is TGTGCCAGCTCACCGAGCGGGAAAGAGACCCAGTACTTC. The encoded protein is CASSPSGKETQYF.

The rearrangement uses TRBV7-9 and TRBJ1-1, with a tentative D call TRBD1 (6 bases). The CDR3 contains 15 residues. The V and J ends lost 5 bases and 2 bases respectively, with 15 bases between them. Germline lookup yields CDR1 SEHNR and CDR2 FQNEAQ (reference sequence). CDR3 sequence: CASSRMPGQNTEAFF. CDR3 DNA: TGTGCCAGCAGCCGGATGCCGGGACAAAACACTGAAGCTTTCTTT.

The chain recombines TRBV11-2 with TRBJ2-5; the D is unclear. This CDR3 spans 15 amino acids. CDR1 and CDR2 from the germline V gene are SGHAT and FQNNGV. With 5 bases removed from V and 8 bases from J, the gap between germline ends came to 21 bases. The CDR3 loop is CASSALTGPQYTQYF. As DNA, the CDR3 is TGTGCCAGCAGCGCACTGACGGGTCCGCAATACACCCAGTACTTC.

The rearrangement joins TRBV30 to TRBJ1-6, with D uncertain. CDR1 GTSNPN and CDR2 SVGIG come from the germline V gene (reference sequence). CDR3 length: 13 amino acids. The germline V and J ends were trimmed by 8 bases and 7 bases, with 15 bases remaining between them. The CDR3 sequence: CALGKALNSPLHF. CDR3 nucleotide sequence: TGTGCCCTGGGAAAGGCCCTAAATTCACCCCTCCACTTT.

The chain joins TRBV19 to TRBJ2-1; D unresolved. The V gene lost 0 bases and the J gene lost 6 bases, with 15 bases spanning the gap. The germline V gene encodes CDR1 LNHDA and CDR2 SQIVND (reference sequence). The CDR3 is 16 amino acids. The DNA of the CDR3 is TGTGCCAGTAGTATAGATCTTAGGCGACAAGGCAATGAGCAGTTCTTC. Its translation is CASSIDLRRQGNEQFF.

This clone was counted between two and nine times. The chain carries TRBV7-9 and TRBJ1-1; D is ambiguous. V was trimmed by 5 bases and J by 5 bases, leaving 3 bases between them. CDR3 length equals 10 residues. Germline assignment: CDR1 SEHNR and CDR2 FQNEAQ (reference sequence). The CDR3 nucleotides read TGTGCCAGCAGCGTAACTGAAGCTTTCTTT. Its protein is CASSVTEAFF.

This clone was found once. The identical CDR3 is also encoded by other nucleotide sequences in the sample. The V and J genes are TRBV7-3 and TRBJ2-1, with D possibly TRBD1 on 5 matching bases. The CDR3 is 15 residues long. Trimming removed 0 bases at V and 3 bases at J, with 9 bases between. Germline assignment: CDR1 SGHTA and CDR2 FQGTGA. The CDR3: CASSLTPGRYNEQFF. In DNA, the CDR3 is TGTGCCAGCAGCTTAACCCCAGGGCGCTACAATGAGCAGTTCTTC.

This clone was recorded a few times. The CDR3 DNA follows: TGTGCCTGGAAGTATTCGGCAGAGAGGACTGAAGCTTTCTTT. It translates to CAWKYSAERTEAFF. The chain couples TRBV30 to TRBJ1-1; D gene ambiguous. V was cut by 4 bases and J by 5 bases, with 17 bases left in between. This CDR3 has 14 amino acids. Germline CDR1 GTSNPN, CDR2 SVGIG (reference sequence).

The table lists this clone with a count of one. The chain employs TRBV7-3 and TRBJ1-5; D may be TRBD1 (5 bases). Germline-derived CDR1 and CDR2 are SGHTA and FQGTGA. The V end was cut by 5 bases, the J end by 4 bases, with 15 bases between. The CDR3 contains 15 residues. The chain's CDR3 is CASSPRDGENQPQHF. In DNA form, the CDR3 reads TGTGCCAGCAGCCCCCGGGACGGAGAGAATCAGCCCCAGCATTTT.

This chain uses TRBV18 with TRBJ1-3, with D hard to call. CDR1 KGHSH and CDR2 LQKENI come from the germline V gene. CDR3 length equals 15 residues. Trimming left V 4 bases short and J 1 base short, with 11 bases between. The CDR3 nucleotides are TGTGCCAGCTCACGACGCAGAGAATCTGGAAACACCATATATTTT. This codes for CASSRRRESGNTIYF.

The rearrangement joins TRBV7-9 to TRBJ2-2; D perhaps matches TRBD1 (6 bases). The germline CDR1 and CDR2 sequences are SEHNR and FQNEAQ (reference sequence). With 5 bases removed from V and 2 bases from J, the gap between germline ends came to 18 bases. The CDR3 totals 17 residues. The CDR3 DNA reads as TGTGCCAGCAGCCCCCCGTTCCGGGACAAAAACACCGGGGAGCTGTTTTTT. Its translation: CASSPPFRDKNTGELFF. The full variable domain, rest sourced from reference TRBV7-9 and TRBJ2-2, is DTGVSQNPRHKITKRGQNVTFRCDPISEHNRLYWYRQTLGQGPEFLTYFQNEAQLEKSRLLSDRFSAERPKGSFSTLEIQRTEQGDSAMYLCASSPPFRDKNTGELFFGEGSRLTVL.

The rearrangement joins TRBV28 to TRBJ1-5, with 8 positions matching TRBD1. The germline gives CDR1 MDHEN, CDR2 SYDVKM. The CDR3 is 16 amino acids. V was pared by 7 bases and J by 2 bases, with 10 bases of the junction left unmatched. The CDR3 bases are TGTGCCAGCACCCGCCTACAGGGGGGGGGCAATCAGCCCCAGCATTTT. Protein sequence: CASTRLQGGGNQPQHF.